The 3 T cell receptor beta chains below were found in one sample sequenced in a study of T cell changes during pregnancy in multiple sclerosis. The data were produced by immunoSEQ multiplex PCR, yet TCRdb's version contains in-frame clones alone and is incomplete. In the table there are around 96,000 clones, about 93% of which are singletons. The sequencing here drew on peripheral blood, taken after pregnancy. All receptors derive from a female donor in good health, enrolled as a control in a pregnancy study.

This chain uses TRBV6-1 with TRBJ1-5; perhaps TRBD1 as D (5 bases). The germline V gene encodes CDR1 MNHNS and CDR2 SASEGT. V lost 3 bases, J lost 3 bases, and 12 bases lay in between. The CDR3 is 15 residues long. CDR3: CASSEGPEVNQPQHF. The CDR3 DNA reads as TGTGCCAGCAGTGAGGGGCCTGAAGTCAATCAGCCCCAGCATTTT.

This chain connects TRBV28 to TRBJ2-7, with D unclear. The CDR3 is 11 residues long. V lost 5 bases and J lost 7, with 9 bases in between. Germline lookup yields CDR1 MDHEN and CDR2 SYDVKM. The CDR3 nucleotides are TGTGCCAGCAGTGGCGGTGGAGAGCAGTACTTC. This codes for CASSGGGEQYF.

The gene calls are TRBV19 and TRBJ2-1, with TRBD1 matching over 9 bases. The CDR3 spans 15 residues. Looked up from germline, CDR1 is LNHDA and CDR2 is SQIVND (reference sequence). The trim removed 6 bases at V and 6 bases at J, leaving 9 bases unmatched. CDR3 in amino acids: CASSPDRGKSNEQFF. The CDR3 region has the DNA TGTGCCAGTAGCCCTGACAGGGGGAAGAGCAATGAGCAGTTCTTC.